Below are 8 T cell receptor beta chains sequenced from a single sample in a study. TCRdb itself ran the 5' RACE reads through MiXCR, one entry per CDR3 protein. The data hold 5,500 to 6,000 distinct CDR3 sequences, with approximately 30% observed a single time. Sequencing was done on a sample of memory CD4+ T cells sorted from a lymph node. Subset denoted: memory CD4+ T cells, CD4+CD45RO+CD25-. The receptors stem from a female donor with breast cancer.

This clonotype was detected many times. V gene TRBV5-4 combines with J gene TRBJ2-5; D is perhaps TRBD1 (5 bases). Germline loops: CDR1 SGHNT, CDR2 YYREEE (reference sequence). The CDR3 is 15 residues long. Trimming stripped 0 bases from V and 5 bases from J, with 14 bases between. This chain's CDR3 is CASSLEGRVRETQYF. The DNA for the CDR3 is TGTGCCAGCAGCTTGGAAGGCAGGGTCCGGGAGACCCAGTACTTC.

This clonotype is medium-sized (0.01 to 0.1%) by share. The chain couples TRBV12-3 or TRBV12-4 to TRBJ2-3, with 11 bases identical to TRBD1. There are 14 residues in the CDR3. Trimming cost V 6 bases and J 4 bases; bases outside gene matches: 3. The chain's CDR3 is CASRPGQGADTQYF. CDR3 coding DNA: TGTGCCAGCAGGCCGGGACAGGGGGCAGATACGCAGTATTTT.

Regarding this clonotype: The conserved phenylalanine or tryptophan normally closing the CDR3 is absent here, so this likely arose from a read error. The chain has TRBV6-2 or TRBV6-3 and TRBJ2-1, with D uncertain. Per germline, CDR1 MNHEY and CDR2 SVGEGT. CDR3 length equals 10 residues. In DNA, the CDR3 is TGCGCCAGCAGCGACAATGAGCAGTTCGTC. As protein: CASSDNEQFV.

The chain has TRBV4-1 and TRBJ2-3; D gene unclear. The germline CDR1 and CDR2 sequences are MGHRA and YSYEKL. The CDR3 length is 15 residues. Trimming took off 0 bases at V and 6 bases at J, with 13 bases between the two ends. Here the CDR3 reads CASSQDPPAPDTQYF. The CDR3 DNA follows: TGCGCCAGCAGCCAAGATCCCCCGGCGCCGGATACGCAGTATTTT.

This clonotype is classed as medium-sized. The chain joins TRBV7-2 to TRBJ1-6; D may be TRBD1 (5 bases). The CDR3 is 15 residues long. Germline loops: CDR1 SGHTA, CDR2 FQGNSA. V shed 1 base and J shed 9 bases, with 13 bases lying between them. CDR3 loop: CASSLGAGSSSPLHF. The CDR3 DNA follows: TGTGCCAGCAGCTTAGGGGCAGGGTCTAGTTCACCCCTCCACTTT.

This clonotype appeared many times. The rearrangement links TRBV20-1 to TRBJ2-3, with 12 bases identical to TRBD2. The junction had 12 bases not matched to a gene; V was cut back by 6 bases and J by 5 bases. The CDR3 covers 16 residues. From germline, CDR1 is DFQATT and CDR2 SNEGSKA (reference sequence). CDR3 bases: TGCAGTGCCGAGCGGAGACTAGCGGGAGTGGTAGATACGCAGTATTTT. Its protein is CSAERRLAGVVDTQYF.

This clonotype was recorded at least ten times. The rearrangement links TRBV27 to TRBJ2-5; possible D gene TRBD1, 5 bases. This CDR3 spans 13 amino acids. V was trimmed by 5 bases and J by 5 bases, leaving 12 bases between them. Germline CDR1 reads MNHEY; CDR2 reads SMNVEV (reference sequence). CDR3 protein: CASSPQGEETQYF. The CDR3, as DNA: TGTGCCAGCAGTCCTCAGGGTGAGGAGACCCAGTACTTC.

By sample share, this clonotype is medium-sized. V and J are TRBV6-2 or TRBV6-3 and TRBJ2-1, with TRBD1 matching 9 bases. The CDR3 has 17 residues. V lost 6 bases, J lost 4 bases, and 13 bases stayed unmatched. The germline V gene encodes CDR1 MNHEY and CDR2 SVGEGT. CDR3: CASRDQTGTGTYNEQFF. As DNA, the CDR3 is TGTGCCAGCAGAGACCAAACCGGGACAGGGACTTACAATGAGCAGTTCTTC.